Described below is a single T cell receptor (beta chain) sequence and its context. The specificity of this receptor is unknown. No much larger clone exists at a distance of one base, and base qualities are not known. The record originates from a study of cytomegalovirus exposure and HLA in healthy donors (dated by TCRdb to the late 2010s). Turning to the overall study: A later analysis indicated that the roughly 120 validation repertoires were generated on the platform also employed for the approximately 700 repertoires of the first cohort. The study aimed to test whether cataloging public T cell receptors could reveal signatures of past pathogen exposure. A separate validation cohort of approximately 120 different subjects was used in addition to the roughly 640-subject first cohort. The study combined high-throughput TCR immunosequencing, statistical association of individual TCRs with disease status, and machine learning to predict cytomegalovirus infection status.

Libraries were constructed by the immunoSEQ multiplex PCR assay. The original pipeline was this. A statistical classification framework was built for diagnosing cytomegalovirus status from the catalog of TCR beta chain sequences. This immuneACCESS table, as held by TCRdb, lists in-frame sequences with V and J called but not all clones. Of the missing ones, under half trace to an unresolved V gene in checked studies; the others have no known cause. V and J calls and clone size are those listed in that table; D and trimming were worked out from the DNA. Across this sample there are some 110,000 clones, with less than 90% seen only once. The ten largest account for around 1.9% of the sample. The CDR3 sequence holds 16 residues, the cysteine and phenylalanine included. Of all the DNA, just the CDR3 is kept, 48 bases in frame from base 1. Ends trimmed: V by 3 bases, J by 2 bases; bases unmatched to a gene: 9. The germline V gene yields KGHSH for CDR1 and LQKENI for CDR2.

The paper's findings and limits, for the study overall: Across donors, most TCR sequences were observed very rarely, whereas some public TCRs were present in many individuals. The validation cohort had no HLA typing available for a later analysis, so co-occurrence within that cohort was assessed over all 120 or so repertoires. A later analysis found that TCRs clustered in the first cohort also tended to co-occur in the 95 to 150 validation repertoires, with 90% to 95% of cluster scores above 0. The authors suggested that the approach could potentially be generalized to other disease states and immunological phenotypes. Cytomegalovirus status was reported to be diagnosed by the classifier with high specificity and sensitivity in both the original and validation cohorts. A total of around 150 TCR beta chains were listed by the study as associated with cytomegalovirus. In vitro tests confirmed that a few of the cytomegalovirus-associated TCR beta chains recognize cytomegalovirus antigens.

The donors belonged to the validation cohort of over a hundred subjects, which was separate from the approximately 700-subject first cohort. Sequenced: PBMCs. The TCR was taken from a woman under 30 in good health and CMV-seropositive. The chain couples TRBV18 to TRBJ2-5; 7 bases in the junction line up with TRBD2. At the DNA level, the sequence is TGTGCCAGCTCACCTACCGGGGGGTTTGGGCAAGAGACCCAGTACTTC. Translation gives CASSPTGGFGQETQYF.